The 9 T cell receptor beta chains given below trace back to one sample, sequenced in a study of T-cell memory formation after mild COVID-19. TCRdb reanalysed the 5' RACE reads using MiXCR and keeps one entry per CDR3 protein. The table shows over 40,000 distinct CDR3 sequences, with less than 15% occurring only once. Sequenced: PBMCs or a T cell subset sorted from them (not recorded which). Receptor source: a man aged 18 to 29 who had mild COVID-19 (a few samples of this study predate the infection). Cell type and time point are not known.

At least ten counts were recorded for this clonotype. The chain carries TRBV5-1 and TRBJ2-2; 7 bases agree with TRBD1. Germline CDR1 reads SGHRS; CDR2 reads YFSETQ. The junction had 6 bases not matched to a gene; V was cut back by 7 bases and J by 0 bases. CDR3 length: 15 amino acids. CDR3 DNA: TGCGCCAGCGTCGCCGGGACAGCGAACACCGGGGAGCTGTTTTTT. Protein product: CASVAGTANTGELFF.

This chain uses TRBV5-1 with TRBJ1-1; D might be TRBD1 (5 bases). The ends were cut back, 3 bases at V and 4 bases at J, with 16 bases in the middle. Germline CDR1 reads SGHRS; CDR2 reads YFSETQ. CDR3 length equals 15 residues. This chain's CDR3 is CASSWDSPAGTEAFF. The DNA for the CDR3 is TGCGCCAGCAGCTGGGACTCCCCGGCGGGCACTGAAGCTTTCTTT. The whole variable domain, remainder taken from reference TRBV5-1 and TRBJ1-1, is KAGVTQTPRYLIKTRGQQVTLSCSPISGHRSVSWYQQTPGQGLQFLFEYFSETQRNKGNFPGRFSGRQFSNSRSEMNVSTLELGDSALYLCASSWDSPAGTEAFFGQGTRLTVV.

At least ten counts were recorded for this clonotype. The chain employs TRBV27 and TRBJ2-1; D may match TRBD1 or TRBD2 (5 bases each). Deletions cut 1 base from V and 9 bases from J, with 16 bases between. CDR1 is MNHEY, CDR2 SMNVEV, per germline (reference sequence). The CDR3 runs 15 residues. The CDR3 DNA reads TGTGCCAGCAGTTTATGGGATCCCGGGGCCTCTGAGCAGTTCTTC. Translating gives CASSLWDPGASEQFF.

This clonotype occurred a few times. The rearrangement uses TRBV11-2 and TRBJ1-1; weak D call: TRBD1 (5 bases). The CDR3 contains 15 residues. Germline-derived CDR1 and CDR2 are SGHAT and FQNNGV. Trimming stripped 5 bases from V and 5 bases from J, with 18 bases between. The CDR3 is CASSLRDGGRTEAFF. In nucleotides, the CDR3 is TGTGCCAGCAGCCTCAGGGACGGGGGGAGGACTGAAGCTTTCTTT. Full variable domain (remainder filled in from reference TRBV11-2 and TRBJ1-1): EAGVAQSPRYKIIEKRQSVAFWCNPISGHATLYWYQQILGQGPKLLIQFQNNGVVDDSQLPKDRFSAERLKGVDSTLKIQPAKLEDSAVYLCASSLRDGGRTEAFFGQGTRLTVV.

This clonotype was seen at least ten times. The DNA of the CDR3 is TGCGCCAGCAGCTTGATAGACGGAGGAAACACCATATATTTT. This gives the protein CASSLIDGGNTIYF. The gene calls are TRBV5-1 and TRBJ1-3; D is undetermined. The V end lost 1 base, the J end lost 4 bases, and 9 bases lay between the germline ends. This CDR3 is built from 14 residues. Looked up from germline, CDR1 is SGHRS and CDR2 is YFSETQ.

V and J are TRBV12-3 or TRBV12-4 and TRBJ2-7, with D perhaps matching TRBD1 (5 bases). The germline V and J ends were trimmed by 7 bases and 2 bases, with 15 bases remaining between them. This CDR3 comprises 14 residues. The CDR3 DNA is TGTGCCAGCACAGGCAGAAGGGGCGCCTACGAGCAGTACTTC. Translating it yields CASTGRRGAYEQYF.

The chain couples TRBV10-3 to TRBJ2-7, with 10 bases matching TRBD1. The germline V gene has CDR1 ENHRY and CDR2 SYGVKD. The CDR3 is 16 residues long. The ends lost 8 bases at V and 5 bases at J; junction bases unmatched: 15. CDR3 loop: CAIPDWAGTGVHEQYF. The CDR3 DNA follows: TGTGCCATCCCTGATTGGGCCGGGACAGGGGTGCACGAGCAGTACTTC.

This clonotype was detected only a few times. The rearrangement links TRBV7-2 to TRBJ2-4; 7 bases fit TRBD2. CDR3 length: 15 amino acids. Germline trimming cut 1 base from V and 6 bases from J; bases unmatched to any gene: 6. CDR1 and CDR2 from the germline V gene are SGHTA and FQGNSA. The DNA for the CDR3 is TGTGCCAGCAGCTTAGAAGTGACGGGGGGAAACATTCAGTACTTC. Amino acid sequence: CASSLEVTGGNIQYF.

This clonotype was seen more than once but under ten times. J is TRBJ1-1 and V is TRBV7-2; the D is unclear. The ends were cut back, 1 base at V and 4 bases at J, with 16 bases in the middle. CDR3 length: 16 amino acids. Per the germline V gene, CDR1 is SGHTA and CDR2 is FQGNSA. The CDR3, as DNA: TGTGCCAGCAGCTTAGAGGGCTTAGGCGTCCGCACTGAAGCTTTCTTT. This codes for CASSLEGLGVRTEAFF.